The sequence of this T cell receptor beta chain was determined in a study of beta chain features in type 1 diabetes (dated by TCRdb to 2017 to 2018). A note on the overall study: Mean age, gender distribution, total cell number and subset yield did not differ between patients and healthy donors. A total of approximately 99,000,000 sorted cells were examined across all samples, and RNA yield correlated strongly with the number of cells per subset. The study compared TCRB repertoires of sorted circulating CD4+ T cell subsets between recently diagnosed type 1 diabetes patients and matched healthy donors. Regulatory and stem cell-like memory subsets were obtained from only 8 patients and about eight healthy donors, while naive and central memory subsets were obtained from all 28 donors. Paper-wide results and their limitations: HLA sub-analyses involved small numbers of individuals, so any influence of HLA type on TCRB rearrangement remained unresolved. Type 1 diabetes patients showed a moderate but significant shortening of TCRB CDR3 length in all four CD4+ subsets. Naive, central memory and regulatory TCRB repertoires appeared more similar among patients than among healthy donors. Because cDNA was sequenced instead of genomic DNA, activated cells with high expression could be over-represented, although the groups did not differ in activation or CD3 levels. Shorter templates might be favored by PCR, yet because patient and control samples were amplified and corrected together, any such skew would affect both groups equally. At VDJ recombination sites, type 1 diabetes patients had fewer insertions and more deleted nucleotides, which implies abnormalities in thymic rearrangement.

Note on this clone: The antigen it binds to is not known. Base qualities are not at hand, and no much larger clone is one base apart.

The High Capacity cDNA Reverse Transcription Kit was used to reverse transcribe all of the isolated RNA, meaning that expressed TCRB transcripts were what got sequenced. Deep immunoSEQ sequencing was performed on naive, central memory and regulatory T cell samples, with an average of around 3.4 million total reads per sample. After sorted cells were lysed in RLT buffer, RNA was extracted with DNase-treated RNeasy Micro or Mini kits, with the choice depending on cell number. Each cell subset was processed separately to prevent cross-contamination, with patient and healthy donor samples processed together. TCRB sequences were amplified from cDNA with the immunoSEQ multiplex PCR, producing 87-bp fragments spanning the CDR3 region. Sequencing of the amplicons was performed on the Illumina HiSeq platform. As for the authors' bioinformatics: Synthetic template baselines were used to correct PCR bias computationally, reads within Hamming distance 2 were collapsed together, and singletons that could not be merged were discarded. By aligning reads against IMGT, V, D and J genes, CDR3 length, and insertions or deletions at six rearrangement sites were assigned. Clonotype counts were normalized to sorted cell number within each subset before computing true diversity and Gini coefficients with the tcR R package. The overlap coefficient, calculated on TCRB nucleotide sequences, was used to measure repertoire sharing. What TCRdb holds here is the immuneACCESS table cut down to in-frame rearrangements. Part of the clones is not present; checked against another copy, under half of the missing clones reflect an unresolved V gene, and the others are unexplained. Clonal size and the V and J genes are those of that table, whereas D and trimming came from the DNA. The sample data list some 150,000 clones, and approximately 10% of these were observed just once. About 1.9% of the sample comes from the top ten.

A single peripheral blood draw of around 0.11 L on average was collected from each donor into heparinised tubes. Naive, central memory, regulatory and stem cell-like memory CD4+ T cells were sorted on a BD FACSAria II using a panel including CD45RO, CCR7, CD25, CD127, CD95 and CD27. A purity above 98% was achieved for all sorted populations. PBMCs were isolated right away by Lymphoprep density gradient centrifugation and were stained directly, without culture. So that batch effects would be minimized, each experiment stained and sorted samples in pairs, pairing one healthy donor with one patient. Sequences SGHRS (CDR1) and YFSETQ (CDR2) are obtained from the germline V gene. Inclusive of the bounding cysteine and phenylalanine, the CDR3 is 15 residues long. The read is trimmed to its CDR3 DNA, 45 bases read in frame from base 1. The trim is 4 bases for V and 1 base for J, with a gap of 14 bases between the germline ends.

Sequencing was performed on central memory CD4+ T cells from blood. The TCR originated in a man younger than 30 in good health. The V and J segments used are TRBV5-1 and TRBJ1-1; the D gene lacks a confident call. The sequenced DNA is TGCGCCAGCAGCCACTCAAGACTGGGGAACACTGAAGCTTTCTTT. This yields the protein CASSHSRLGNTEAFF.